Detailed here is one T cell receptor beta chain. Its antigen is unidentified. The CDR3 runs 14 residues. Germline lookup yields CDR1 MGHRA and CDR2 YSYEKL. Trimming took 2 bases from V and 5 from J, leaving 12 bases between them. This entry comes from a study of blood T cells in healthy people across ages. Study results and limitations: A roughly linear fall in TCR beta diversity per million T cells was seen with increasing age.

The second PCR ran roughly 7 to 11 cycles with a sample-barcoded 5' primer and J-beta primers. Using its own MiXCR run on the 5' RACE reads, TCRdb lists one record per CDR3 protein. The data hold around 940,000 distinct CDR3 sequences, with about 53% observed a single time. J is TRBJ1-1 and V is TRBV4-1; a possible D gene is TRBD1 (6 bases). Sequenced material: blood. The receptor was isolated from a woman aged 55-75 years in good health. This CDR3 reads CASSQFTGYTEAFF. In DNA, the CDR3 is TGCGCCAGCAGCCAATTTACAGGGTATACTGAAGCTTTCTTT.